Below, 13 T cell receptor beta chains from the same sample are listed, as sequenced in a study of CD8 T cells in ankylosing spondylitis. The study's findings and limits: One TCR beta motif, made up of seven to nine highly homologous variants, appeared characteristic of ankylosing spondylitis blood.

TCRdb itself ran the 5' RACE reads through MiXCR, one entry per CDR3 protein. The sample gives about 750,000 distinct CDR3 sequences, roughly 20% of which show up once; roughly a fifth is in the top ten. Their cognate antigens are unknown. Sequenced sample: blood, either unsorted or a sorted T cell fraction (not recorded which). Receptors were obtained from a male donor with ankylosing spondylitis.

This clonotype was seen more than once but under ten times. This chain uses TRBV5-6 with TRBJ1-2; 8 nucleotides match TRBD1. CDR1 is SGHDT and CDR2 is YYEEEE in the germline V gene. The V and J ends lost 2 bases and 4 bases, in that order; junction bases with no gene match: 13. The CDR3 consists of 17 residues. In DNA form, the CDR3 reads TGTGCCAGCAGCTTTGGGGCAGGGGGCTATTTGGGCTATGGCTACACCTTC. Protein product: CASSFGAGGYLGYGYTF.

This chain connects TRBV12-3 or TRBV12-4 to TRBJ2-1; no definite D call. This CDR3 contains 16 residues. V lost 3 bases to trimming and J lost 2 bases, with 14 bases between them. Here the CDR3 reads CASSLTGLHTYNEQFF. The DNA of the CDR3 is TGTGCCAGCAGTTTGACGGGCTTACACACCTACAATGAGCAGTTCTTC.

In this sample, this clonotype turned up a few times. The CDR3 nucleotides read TGTGCCAGCAGTTACTCGAGTGGGGGCTTGGAGACCCAGTACTTC. This encodes CASSYSSGGLETQYF. The chain recombines TRBV6-2 or TRBV6-3 with TRBJ2-5, with D tentatively TRBD1 (6 bases). CDR1 MNHEY and CDR2 SVGEGT come from the germline V gene. V was clipped by 0 bases and J by 5 bases, with 13 bases between them. The CDR3 spans 15 residues.

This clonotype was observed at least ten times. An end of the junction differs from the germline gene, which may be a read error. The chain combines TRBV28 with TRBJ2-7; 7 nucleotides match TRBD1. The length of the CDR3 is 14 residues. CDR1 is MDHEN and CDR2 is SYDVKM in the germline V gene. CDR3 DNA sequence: TGTGCCAGCAGTCTCCTACCTAGGGGGCAGGGGGTTGACTTC. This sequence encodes CASSLLPRGQGVDF.

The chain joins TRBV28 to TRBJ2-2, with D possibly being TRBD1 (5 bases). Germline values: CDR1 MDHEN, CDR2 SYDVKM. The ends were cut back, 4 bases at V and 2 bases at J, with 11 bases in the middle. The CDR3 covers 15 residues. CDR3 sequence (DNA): TGTGCCAGCAGTTCCGCAAGGACAAACACCGGGGAGCTGTTTTTT. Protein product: CASSSARTNTGELFF.

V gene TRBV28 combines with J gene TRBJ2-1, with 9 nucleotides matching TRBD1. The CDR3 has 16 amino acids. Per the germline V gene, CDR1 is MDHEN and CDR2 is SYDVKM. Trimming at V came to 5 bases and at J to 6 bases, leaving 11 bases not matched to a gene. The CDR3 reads CASSTGGTGYFNEQFF. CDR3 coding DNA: TGTGCCAGCAGTACCGGTGGGACAGGGTATTTCAATGAGCAGTTCTTC.

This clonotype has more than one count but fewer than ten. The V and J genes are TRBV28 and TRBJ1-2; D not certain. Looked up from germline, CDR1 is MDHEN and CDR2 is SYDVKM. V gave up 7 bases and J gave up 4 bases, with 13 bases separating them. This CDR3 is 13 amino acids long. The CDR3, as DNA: TGTGCCAGCACTCTCGGTCCCGCCTATGGCTACACCTTC. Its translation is CASTLGPAYGYTF.

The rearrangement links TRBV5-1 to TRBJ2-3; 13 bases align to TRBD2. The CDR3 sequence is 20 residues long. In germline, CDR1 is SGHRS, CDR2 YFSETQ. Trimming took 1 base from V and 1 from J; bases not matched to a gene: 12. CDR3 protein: CASSLTMLGGLAGGTDTQYF. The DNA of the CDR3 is TGCGCCAGCAGCTTGACGATGTTAGGAGGACTAGCGGGGGGCACAGATACGCAGTATTTT.

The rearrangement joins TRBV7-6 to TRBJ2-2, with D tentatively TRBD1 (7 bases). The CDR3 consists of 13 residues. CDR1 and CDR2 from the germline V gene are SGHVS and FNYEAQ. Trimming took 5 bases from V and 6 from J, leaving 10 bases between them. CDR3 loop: CASSARGAGELFF. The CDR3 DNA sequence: TGTGCCAGCAGCGCCAGGGGGGCCGGGGAGCTGTTTTTT.

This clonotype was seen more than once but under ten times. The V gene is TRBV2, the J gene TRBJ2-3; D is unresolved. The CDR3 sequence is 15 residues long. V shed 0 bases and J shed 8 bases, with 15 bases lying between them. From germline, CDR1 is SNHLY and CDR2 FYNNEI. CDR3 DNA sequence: TGTGCCAGCAGTGAAGCGCTTCTGGACCTATCTACGCAGTATTTT. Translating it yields CASSEALLDLSTQYF. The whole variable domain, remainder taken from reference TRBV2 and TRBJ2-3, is EPEVTQTPSHQVTQMGQEVILRCVPISNHLYFYWYRQILGQKVEFLVSFYNNEISEKSEIFDDQFSVERPDGSNFTLKIRSTKLEDSAMYFCASSEALLDLSTQYFGPGTRLTVL.

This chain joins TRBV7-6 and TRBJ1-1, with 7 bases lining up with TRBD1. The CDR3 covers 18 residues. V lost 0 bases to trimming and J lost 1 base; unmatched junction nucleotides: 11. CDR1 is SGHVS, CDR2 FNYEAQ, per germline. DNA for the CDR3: TGTGCCAGCAGCTTAGCGACCCCGGGACAGTCAAGGAACACTGAAGCTTTCTTT. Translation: CASSLATPGQSRNTEAFF. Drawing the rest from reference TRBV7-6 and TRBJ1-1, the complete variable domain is GAGVSQSPRYKVTKRGQDVALRCDPISGHVSLYWYRQALGQGPEFLTYFNYEAQQDKSGLPNDRFSAERPEGSISTLTIQRTEQRDSAMYRCASSLATPGQSRNTEAFFGQGTRLTVV.

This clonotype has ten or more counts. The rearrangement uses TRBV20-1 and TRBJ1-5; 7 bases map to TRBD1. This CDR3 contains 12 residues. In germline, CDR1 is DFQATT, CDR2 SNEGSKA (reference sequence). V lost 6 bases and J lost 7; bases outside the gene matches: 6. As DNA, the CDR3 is TGCAGTGCAAACAGACAGGGCCAGCCCCAGCATTTT. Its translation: CSANRQGQPQHF.

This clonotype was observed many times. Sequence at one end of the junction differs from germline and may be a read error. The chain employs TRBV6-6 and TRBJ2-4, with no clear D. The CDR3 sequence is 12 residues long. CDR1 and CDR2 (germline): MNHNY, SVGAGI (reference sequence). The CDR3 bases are TGTGCCAGCAGCCAGAAGTCTACGGTCAGGAGCTTC. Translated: CASSQKSTVRSF.